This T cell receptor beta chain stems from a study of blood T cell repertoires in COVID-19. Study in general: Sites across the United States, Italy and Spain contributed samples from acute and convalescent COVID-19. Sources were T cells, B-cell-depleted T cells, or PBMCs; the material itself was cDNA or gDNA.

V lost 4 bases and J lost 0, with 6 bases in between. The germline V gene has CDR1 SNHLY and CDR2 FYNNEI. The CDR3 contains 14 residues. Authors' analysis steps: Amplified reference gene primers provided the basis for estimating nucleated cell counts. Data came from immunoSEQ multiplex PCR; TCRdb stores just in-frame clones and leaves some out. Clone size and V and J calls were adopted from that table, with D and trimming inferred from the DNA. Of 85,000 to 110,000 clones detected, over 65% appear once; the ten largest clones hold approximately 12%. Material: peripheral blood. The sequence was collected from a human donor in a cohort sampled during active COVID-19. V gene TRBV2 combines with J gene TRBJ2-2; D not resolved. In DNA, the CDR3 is TGTGCCAGCAGTGCACGGGCGAACACCGGGGAGCTGTTTTTT. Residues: CASSARANTGELFF. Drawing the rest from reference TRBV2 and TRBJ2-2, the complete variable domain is EPEVTQTPSHQVTQMGQEVILRCVPISNHLYFYWYRQILGQKVEFLVSFYNNEISEKSEIFDDQFSVERPDGSNFTLKIRSTKLEDSAMYFCASSARANTGELFFGEGSRLTVL.